This T cell receptor (beta chain) was recovered during a study of T cells in Graves' hyperthyroidism and ophthalmopathy. RNA transcripts gave rise to amplified TCR beta CDR3 regions. The HTBI primer set drove a first-round RT-PCR of the TCR CDR3. TCRdb passed the multiplex PCR reads through MiXCR, listing each CDR3 protein once. The sample contains under 200,000 distinct CDR3 sequences, 9.4% of which appear only once. In germline, CDR1 is DFQATT, CDR2 SNEGSKA (reference sequence). The V gene lost 4 bases and the J gene lost 6 bases, with 19 bases spanning the gap. The CDR3 is 15 residues long. This clonotype was seen repeatedly, ten times or more. Its matching antigen is unknown. The PBMCs studied were ones that came from around 10 ml fresh peripheral blood. Study-level results: Progression to ophthalmopathy was predicted a median of roughly 6.5 months early. A model of 13 V-J pairs discriminated ophthalmopathy from stable hyperthyroidism.

The J gene is TRBJ2-1, the V gene TRBV20-1; D is perhaps TRBD2 (5 bases). Sequencing was carried out using blood. The TCR originated in a woman aged 18-29 years with Graves' hyperthyroidism that later progressed to Graves' ophthalmopathy. The CDR3 protein is CSATKTRPAGNEQFF. In DNA form, the CDR3 reads TGCAGTGCTACCAAGACTCGGCCGGCGGGCAATGAGCAGTTCTTC.